This T cell receptor (beta chain) came from a study of vaccination and CD4 T cells after COVID-19. As to treatment: 10-day PBMC culture with coronavirus spike peptide pools or control peptides (ViraFEST assay). Oncomine TCR Beta short-read sequencing was applied to DNA from cultured CD4+ T cells. TCRdb re-derived calls from the PCR reads in MiXCR, one entry per CDR3 protein. The data contain some 10,000 distinct CDR3 sequences, roughly 67% of them singletons. Details on this clonotype: Its specificity is unknown.

The CDR3 consists of 12 residues. Germline V gene lookup returns CDR1 DFQATT and CDR2 SNEGSKA (reference sequence). The sequencing input was CD4+ T cells from blood, cultured in vitro. The V and J genes are TRBV20-1 and TRBJ2-1, with D perhaps TRBD1 (6 bases). The better agreement between TRBJ2-7 and the DNA end casts doubt on the J call. This sequence was found in a human donor who had recovered from COVID-19. The CDR3 is CSASTGLHEQYF. The CDR3, as DNA: TGCAGTGCCTCGACAGGACTGCACGAGCAGTACTTC.